The 10 T cell receptor beta chains below were found in one sample sequenced in a study of graft-versus-host responses after intestinal transplantation. The method was immunoSEQ multiplex PCR; TCRdb's version includes in-frame clones alone and lacks a portion of them. The sample contains about 150,000 clones, nearly 95% of which appear only once. What these receptors recognize is not known. This specimen consisted of unstimulated CD4+ T cells sorted from spleen or lymph node cells, obtained before intestinal transplant. Receptor source: a human donor who received an intestinal transplant.

The chain combines TRBV7-8 with TRBJ1-1; possibly TRBD1 for D (6 bases). The CDR3 is 15 amino acids. The ends were cut back, 6 bases at V and 2 bases at J, with 16 bases in the middle. Looked up from germline, CDR1 is SGHVS and CDR2 is FQNEAQ. CDR3 DNA sequence: TGTGCCAGCAGTCAAGGGTATGGGACAAACACTGAAGCTTTCTTT. This gives the protein CASSQGYGTNTEAFF.

This clone was observed a single time. This chain joins TRBV11-3 and TRBJ2-3; no definite D call. This CDR3 region has 14 residues. Germline V gives CDR1 SGHNT, CDR2 YENEEA. V lost 2 bases, J lost 0 bases, and 6 bases lay in between. The CDR3 DNA reads as TGTGCCAGCAGCTTAAGCCGAAGCACAGATACGCAGTATTTT. Translating it yields CASSLSRSTDTQYF.

The chain couples TRBV10-3 to TRBJ2-7; 9 nucleotides agree with TRBD1. CDR1 is ENHRY and CDR2 is SYGVKD in the germline V gene. Trimming cost V 10 bases and J 5 bases; bases outside gene matches: 15. This CDR3 has 15 residues. The CDR3 DNA is TGTGCCACCCTTTTGGCCGGGACAGGGTTCCACGAGCAGTACTTC. Its translation: CATLLAGTGFHEQYF.

CDR3 sequence reads: CASSLGRPNTEAFF. Here the CDR3 DNA reads TGTGCCAGCAGCTTGGGTAGGCCGAACACTGAAGCTTTCTTT. The chain combines TRBV5-8 with TRBJ1-1; D remains unclear. The CDR3 runs 14 residues. In germline, CDR1 is SGHTS, CDR2 YDEGEE. V lost 0 bases to trimming and J lost 1 base, with 7 bases between them. The full variable domain, in which reference TRBV5-8 and TRBJ1-1 provide the parts outside the CDR3, is EAGVTQSPTHLIKTRGQQATLRCSPISGHTSVYWYQQALGLGLQFLLWYDEGEERNRGNFPPRFSGRQFPNYSSELNVNALELEDSALYLCASSLGRPNTEAFFGQGTRLTVV.

The genes are TRBV7-5 and TRBJ2-2; the D call in the table, TRBD2, was not verified against the DNA. TRBV7-5 is a known pseudogene. The CDR3 covers 18 residues. The DNA of the CDR3 is TGTGCCAGAAGCTTAGGATGGAGGGACGGCGAGAACACCGGGGAGCTGTTTTTT. Amino acid sequence: CARSLGWRDGENTGELFF.

The chain has TRBV28 and TRBJ2-3, with unresolved D. CDR3 length: 11 amino acids. From germline, CDR1 is MDHEN and CDR2 SYDVKM. Trimming pared 5 bases from V and 10 bases from J, leaving 10 bases between. For the CDR3, the DNA is TGTGCCAGCAGTCAAATCGCGGCGCAGTATTTT. It codes for CASSQIAAQYF.

The chain recombines TRBV9 with TRBJ2-1; 7 bases fit TRBD2. The trim removed 0 bases at V and 10 bases at J, leaving 4 bases unmatched. This CDR3 comprises 13 residues. Looked up from germline, CDR1 is SGDLS and CDR2 is YYNGEE. In DNA form, the CDR3 reads TGTGCCAGCAGCGTAGACGGAGCGGGAGAGCAGTTCTTC. Amino acid sequence: CASSVDGAGEQFF.

This chain links TRBV30 with TRBJ2-3; D is undetermined. Trimming left V 3 bases short and J 2 bases short, with 6 bases between. CDR1 and CDR2 from the germline V gene are GTSNPN and SVGIG (reference sequence). CDR3 length: 12 amino acids. The CDR3 region is CAWSPSTDTQYF. The CDR3 nucleotides read TGTGCCTGGAGCCCCTCCACAGATACGCAGTATTTT.

This clone was seen a few times. The V and J genes are TRBV19 and TRBJ1-1; D ambiguous. Looked up from germline, CDR1 is LNHDA and CDR2 is SQIVND (reference sequence). Trimming removed 10 bases from V and 1 base from J, with 13 bases in between. This CDR3 spans 13 amino acids. CDR3 nucleotide sequence: TGTGCCACCGCGGACGGGCCGAACACTGAAGCTTTCTTT. It yields the protein CATADGPNTEAFF.

This clone showed up just once. CDR3 sequence reads: CASSQGVGQAIFSSYEQYF. The DNA for the CDR3 is TGCGCCAGCAGCCAAGGGGTAGGACAGGCAATTTTTAGCTCCTACGAGCAGTACTTC. The rearrangement uses TRBV4-1 and TRBJ2-7, with 7 bases matching TRBD1. V shed 1 base, J shed 0 bases, and the junction held 15 bases outside the gene matches. This CDR3 spans 19 amino acids. Per germline, CDR1 MGHRA and CDR2 YSYEKL.